This T cell receptor (beta chain) was captured by sequencing in a study of T cell repertoires in cytomegalovirus infection. Study as a whole: Both recently identified HLA-C-restricted and well-studied HLA-B-restricted CMV epitopes were used in the study.

This CDR3 is built from 16 residues. The germline gives CDR1 MGHDK, CDR2 SYGVNS. The junction had 16 bases not matched to a gene; V was cut back by 10 bases and J by 7 bases. Study findings and constraints: Carriers of CMV plus the relevant HLA were identified by cumulative public TCR beta family frequency. CMV-specific TCR beta clonotypes restricted by HLA-C were the ones dominating the ex vivo response.

TCRdb ran MiXCR on the reads and lists one entry per CDR3 protein. Of hundreds of thousands of distinct CDR3 sequences listed, around 31% are singletons. Concerning this clonotype itself: Its target is not known.

This TCR was sampled from a human donor in good health (CMV status not recorded). Some clones in this sample may be carry-over from other donors' samples. The V call is TRBV25-1, the J call TRBJ2-2, with 9 bases fitting TRBD2. The sequenced sample was cultured PBMCs, obtained from culture after CMV antigen stimulation. The CDR3 sequence: CANHPASGKEDGELFF. Written as DNA, the CDR3 is TGTGCCAACCATCCCGCTAGCGGGAAGGAAGACGGGGAGCTGTTTTTT.